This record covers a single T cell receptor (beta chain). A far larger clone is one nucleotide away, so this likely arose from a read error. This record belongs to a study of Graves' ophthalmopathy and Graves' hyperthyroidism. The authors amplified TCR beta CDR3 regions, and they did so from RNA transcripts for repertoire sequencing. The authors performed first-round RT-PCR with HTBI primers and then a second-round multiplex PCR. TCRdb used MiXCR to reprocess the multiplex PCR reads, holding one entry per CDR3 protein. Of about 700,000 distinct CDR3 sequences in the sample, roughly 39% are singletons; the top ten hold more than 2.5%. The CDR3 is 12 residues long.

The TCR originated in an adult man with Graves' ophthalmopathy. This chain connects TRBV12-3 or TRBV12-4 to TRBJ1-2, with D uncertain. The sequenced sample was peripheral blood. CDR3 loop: CARSLGTYGYTF. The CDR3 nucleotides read TGTGCCCGCAGTTTAGGAACTTATGGCTACACCTTC.